These T cell receptor beta chains were read from a single sample in a study of EBV T-cell therapy then PD-1 blockade in nasopharyngeal carcinoma. No antigen has been identified for these receptors. Libraries were prepared by immunoSEQ multiplex PCR; TCRdb keeps only in-frame clonotypes and omits some of them. The data contain roughly 17,000 clones, approximately 80% of them singletons. The source was CD8+ T cells from blood, collected at day 0 from a patient whose treatment included autologous EBV-specific T cells and nivolumab. The receptor source for this set is a man aged 35-49 years with nasopharyngeal carcinoma. Each CDR3 is given with its conserved first and last residue. D genes are given only for firm matches. Rows give clone size only sometimes, using once, few, many, or a class for an expanded clone.

J gene,clone size,V gene,D gene,CDR3 DNA,CDR3 protein
TRBJ1-2,NA,TRBV6-1,NA,TGTGCCAGCAGTGAACCTGGCGAAGAATCGGGTGGCTACACCTTC,CASSEPGEESGGYTF
TRBJ1-6,NA,TRBV4-3,NA,TGCGCCAGCAGCCAAGAAAGGGCAGGGGATTCACCCCTCCACTTT,CASSQERAGDSPLHF
TRBJ2-3,once,TRBV6-2/TRBV6-3,NA,TGTGCCAGCAGTTACACGGGGCCCCCAGATACGCAGTATTTT,CASSYTGPPDTQYF
TRBJ1-5,few,TRBV10-3,NA,TGTGCCATCAGTGAAGAGCCCAATAGCAATCAGCCCCAGCATTTT,CAISEEPNSNQPQHF
TRBJ1-3,NA,TRBV7-9,NA,TGTGCCAGCAGCCCACTCAGAAACACCATATATTTT,CASSPLRNTIYF
TRBJ1-5,NA,TRBV7-9,NA,TGTGCCAGCAGCTTAACGGCGGCAGGCAATCAGCCCCAGCATTTT,CASSLTAAGNQPQHF
TRBJ2-7,NA,TRBV4-3,NA,TGCGCCAGCAGCCAATCCGGGACACTATCCTACGAGCAGTACTTC,CASSQSGTLSYEQYF
TRBJ2-1,NA,TRBV15,TRBD2,TGTGCCACCAGCGATCAGGGCGGGGGGCTCGAGCAGTTCTTC,CATSDQGGGLEQFF
TRBJ2-7,NA,TRBV28,NA,TGTGCCAGCAGTTTAGGGGCCCGTAGTGAGCAGTACTTC,CASSLGARSEQYF
TRBJ2-7,few,TRBV24-1,TRBD2,TGTGCCACCAGTGATCGTAGCGGGGGGAGCTCCTACGAGCAGTACTTC,CATSDRSGGSSYEQYF
TRBJ2-2,NA,TRBV9,TRBD1,TGTGCCAGCAGCCTTGGACAGGGTAATACCGGGGAGCTGTTTTTT,CASSLGQGNTGELFF
TRBJ1-1,NA,TRBV25-1,NA,TGTGCCAGCAGTGCCTTCGGCAGGGCTACTGAAGCTTTCTTT,CASSAFGRATEAFF
TRBJ2-7,NA,TRBV12-3/TRBV12-4,NA,TGTGCCAGCAGTTTTCATGTCGAGCAGTACTTC,CASSFHVEQYF
TRBJ2-1,NA,TRBV24-1,NA,TGTGCCACCAGTGACAGGAGCTCCTACAATGAGCAGTTCTTC,CATSDRSSYNEQFF
TRBJ1-2,once,TRBV7-9,TRBD1,TGTGCCAGCAGTTCCGGGACAGGGGGGCCTCACTTC,CASSSGTGGPHF
TRBJ2-2,NA,TRBV3-1/TRBV3-2,NA,TGTGCCAGCAGCCAAGATAGGCTAGTAACCGGGGAGCTGTTTTTT,CASSQDRLVTGELFF